The clone carrying this T cell receptor beta chain was recorded once. The data stem from a study of T cell changes during pregnancy in multiple sclerosis. Only in-frame clones appear in the TCRdb table, and some are missing; sequencing was by immunoSEQ multiplex PCR. The sample lists more than 35,000 clones, nearly 90% occurring once. Losses at the gene ends were 7 bases for V and 7 bases for J; bases not matched to a gene: 7. The germline gives CDR1 MNHEY, CDR2 SMNVEV (reference sequence). The CDR3 runs 13 residues. Sequenced material: CD4+ T cells from peripheral blood mononuclear cells, taken in the second trimester of pregnancy. The source is a female donor with multiple sclerosis, enrolled in a pregnancy study. The chain is built from TRBV27 and TRBJ1-2; 9 bases are shared with TRBD1. The CDR3 nucleotides are TGTGCCAGCACCGGGACAGGGTGGGGTGGCTACACCTTC. Translated: CASTGTGWGGYTF.